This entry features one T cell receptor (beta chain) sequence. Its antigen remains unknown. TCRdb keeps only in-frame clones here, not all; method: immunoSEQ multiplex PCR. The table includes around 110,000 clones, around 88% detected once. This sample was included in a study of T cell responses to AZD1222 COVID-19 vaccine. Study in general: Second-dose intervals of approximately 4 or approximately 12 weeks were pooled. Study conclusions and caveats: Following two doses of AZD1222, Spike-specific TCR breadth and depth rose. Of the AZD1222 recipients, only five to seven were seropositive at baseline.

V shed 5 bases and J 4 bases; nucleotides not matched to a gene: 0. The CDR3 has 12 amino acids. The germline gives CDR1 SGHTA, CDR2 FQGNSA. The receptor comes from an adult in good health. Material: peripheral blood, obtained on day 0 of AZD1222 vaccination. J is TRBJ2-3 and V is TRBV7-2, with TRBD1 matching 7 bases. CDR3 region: CASSTGADTQYF. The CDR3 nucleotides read TGTGCCAGCAGCACAGGGGCAGATACGCAGTATTTT. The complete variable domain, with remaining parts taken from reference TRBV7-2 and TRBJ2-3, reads GAGVSQSPSNKVTEKGKDVELRCDPISGHTALYWYRQSLGQGLEFLIYFQGNSAPDKSGLPSDRFSAERTGGSVSTLTIQRTQQEDSAVYLCASSTGADTQYFGPGTRLTVL.